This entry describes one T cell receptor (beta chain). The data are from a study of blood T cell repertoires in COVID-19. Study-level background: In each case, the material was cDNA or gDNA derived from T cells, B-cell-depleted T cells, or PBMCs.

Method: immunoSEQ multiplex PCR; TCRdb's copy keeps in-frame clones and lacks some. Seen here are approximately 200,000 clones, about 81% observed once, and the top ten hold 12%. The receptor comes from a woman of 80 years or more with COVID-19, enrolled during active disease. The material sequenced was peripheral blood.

CDR3 DNA: TGTGCCAGTAGTGGGCAGGGGACAGATACGCAGTATTTT. Translating it yields CASSGQGTDTQYF. The chain joins TRBV19 to TRBJ2-3, with D perhaps matching TRBD1 (6 bases). The CDR3 runs 13 residues. Trimming shortened V by 5 bases and J by 3 bases, and 9 bases separated the two germline ends. The germline V gene has CDR1 LNHDA and CDR2 SQIVND (reference sequence).